The next 21 T cell receptor beta chains were all read from a single sample in a study of PD-1 blockade in mismatch repair-deficient tumors (dated by TCRdb to 2015 to 2018). The sample's time point label, decoded: approximately 10-day in vitro stimulation with candidate neoantigen peptide 2. Library generation was performed with the immunoSEQ multiplex PCR assay. Imported from immuneACCESS, the table was reduced by TCRdb to in-frame sequences with V and J called. These copies leave out some clones; in studies compared against another copy, an unresolved V gene accounts for under half, and the cause of the remainder is not known. This sample comprises over 9,000 clones, approximately 86% of them detected only once. The ten largest clones capture roughly a fifth of the sample. Their antigens remain unidentified. The sequencing used cells cultured in vitro, collected from a patient treated with pembrolizumab. Source of these receptors: an adult with mismatch repair-deficient cancer.

V gene TRBV10-3 combines with J gene TRBJ2-7; 9 nucleotides align to TRBD2. CDR1 ENHRY and CDR2 SYGVKD come from the germline V gene. The CDR3 is made up of 16 amino acids. J gave up 0 bases and V 4 bases, and 7 bases lay outside the gene matches. This CDR3 is CAISAPLAGLSYEQYF. CDR3 coding DNA: TGTGCCATCAGTGCCCCACTAGCGGGCCTCTCCTACGAGCAGTACTTC.

J is TRBJ1-6 and V is TRBV5-6; 7 positions agree with TRBD1. The CDR3 is made up of 13 amino acids. J gave up 12 bases and V 3 bases, and 6 bases lay outside the gene matches. CDR1 is SGHDT and CDR2 is YYEEEE in the germline V gene. CDR3 loop: CASSSTGVQPLHF. As DNA, the CDR3 is TGTGCCAGCAGCTCAACAGGGGTCCAACCCCTCCACTTT.

This clone has a handful of counts. The chain uses TRBV2 and TRBJ1-1, with TRBD1 matching over 9 bases. This CDR3 has 15 residues. Germline CDR1 SNHLY, CDR2 FYNNEI. J lost 2 bases, V lost 2 bases, and 3 bases had no gene match. CDR3 region: CASSEPTGGNTEAFF. In DNA form, the CDR3 reads TGTGCCAGCAGTGAACCGACAGGGGGTAACACTGAAGCTTTCTTT.

The rearrangement links TRBV2 to TRBJ1-5, with 9 bases lining up with TRBD1. V lost 7 bases to trimming and J lost 4 bases; unmatched junction nucleotides: 8. CDR1 SNHLY and CDR2 FYNNEI come from the germline V gene. This CDR3 spans 15 amino acids. The chain's CDR3 is CASNPGQGGNQPQHF. DNA of the CDR3: TGTGCCAGCAACCCGGGACAGGGAGGGAATCAGCCCCAGCATTTT.

The rearrangement joins TRBV27 to TRBJ2-1; the match to TRBD1 covers 8 bases. The CDR3 has 18 residues. The germline V gene has CDR1 MNHEY and CDR2 SMNVEV (reference sequence). Unmatched junction bases numbered 11, after V lost 3 bases and J lost 1 base. CDR3 protein: CASSFALRGLISYNEQFF. As DNA, the CDR3 is TGTGCCAGCAGTTTTGCGCTCAGGGGGCTAATTTCCTACAATGAGCAGTTCTTC.

This chain uses TRBV27 with TRBJ2-1, with 10 positions matching TRBD2. CDR1 and CDR2 from the germline V gene are MNHEY and SMNVEV (reference sequence). The trim removed 2 bases at V and 2 bases at J, leaving 12 bases unmatched. CDR3 length equals 19 residues. The chain's CDR3 is CASSLDTASGSLAYNEQFF. CDR3 nucleotide sequence: TGTGCCAGCAGTTTAGATACGGCTAGCGGGAGTCTCGCCTACAATGAGCAGTTCTTC.

This clone turned up a few times. This chain links TRBV2 with TRBJ2-5; D gene ambiguous. This CDR3 has 13 amino acids. From germline, CDR1 is SNHLY and CDR2 FYNNEI. The V and J ends lost 8 bases and 2 bases respectively, with 12 bases between them. CDR3 nucleotides: TGTGCCAGCTGTTTGGGCACGCAAGAGACCCAGTACTTC. Translating it yields CASCLGTQETQYF.

The CDR3 coding sequence is TGCGCCAGCAACGTAGATAATACAGGGAGAGGCGGCTACACCTTC. Translation: CASNVDNTGRGGYTF. This chain links TRBV5-1 with TRBJ1-2; a weak D match, TRBD1 (6 bases). Trimming removed 6 bases from V and 8 bases from J, with 23 bases in between. This CDR3 comprises 15 residues. The germline CDR1 and CDR2 sequences are SGHRS and YFSETQ.

The chain couples TRBV28 to TRBJ1-5, with no clear D. CDR3 length: 15 residues. Trimming took 3 bases from V and 0 from J, leaving 9 bases between them. Germline V gene data show CDR1 as MDHEN and CDR2 as SYDVKM. The CDR3 sequence: CASSFVSLSNQPQHF. CDR3 sequence (DNA): TGTGCCAGCAGTTTTGTCAGTCTTAGCAATCAGCCCCAGCATTTT.

The gene calls are TRBV4-1 and TRBJ2-7; D may correspond to TRBD1 or TRBD2 (5 bases each). Germline lookup yields CDR1 MGHRA and CDR2 YSYEKL. Trimming cost V 3 bases and J 1 base, with 13 bases left between them. The length of the CDR3 is 15 residues. The CDR3 protein is CASSHREKGSYEQYF. As DNA, the CDR3 is TGCGCCAGCAGCCACAGGGAGAAGGGATCCTACGAGCAGTACTTC.

V gene TRBV5-4 combines with J gene TRBJ2-5; 8 nucleotides align to TRBD1. CDR1 and CDR2 from the germline V gene are SGHNT and YYREEE (reference sequence). The length of the CDR3 is 15 residues. V lost 4 bases and J lost 11; bases outside the gene matches: 16. This CDR3 reads CASSLRTGLTKEQYF. The CDR3 DNA reads as TGTGCCAGCAGCCTACGGACAGGGCTCACGAAAGAGCAGTACTTC.

This chain links TRBV18 with TRBJ1-6; D is possibly TRBD1 (5 bases). CDR3 size: 14 residues. V shed 4 bases and J shed 10 bases, with 14 bases lying between them. Germline lookup yields CDR1 KGHSH and CDR2 LQKENI. The CDR3 sequence is CASSRDPTGSPLHF. The CDR3 bases are TGTGCCAGCTCACGAGATCCCACAGGCTCACCCCTCCACTTT.

V and J are TRBV28 and TRBJ2-7; D gene ambiguous. The germline CDR1 and CDR2 sequences are MDHEN and SYDVKM. The CDR3 totals 14 residues. V lost 3 bases to trimming and J lost 3 bases, with 12 bases between them. CDR3 nucleotide sequence: TGTGCCAGCAGTTTCAACGCACCTGGCTACGAGCAGTACTTC. This translates into CASSFNAPGYEQYF.

The chain is built from TRBV10-3 and TRBJ1-1; D is perhaps TRBD1 (6 bases). Trimming stripped 10 bases from V and 4 bases from J, with 19 bases between. CDR1 is ENHRY and CDR2 is SYGVKD in the germline V gene. There are 14 residues in the CDR3. CDR3 in amino acids: CATKIGTGTTEAFF. CDR3 nucleotides: TGTGCCACCAAAATCGGAACAGGGACCACTGAAGCTTTCTTT.

The chain is built from TRBV10-3 and TRBJ2-7; the match to TRBD2 covers 10 bases. The germline CDR1 and CDR2 sequences are ENHRY and SYGVKD. This CDR3 is 16 amino acids long. The trim removed 2 bases at V and 1 base at J, leaving 5 bases unmatched. In DNA form, the CDR3 reads TGTGCCATCAGTGAGGGGAGCGGGAGGGATTCCTACGAGCAGTACTTC. Protein: CAISEGSGRDSYEQYF.

The chain links TRBV28 to TRBJ1-2; D might be TRBD1 (6 bases). Germline-derived CDR1 and CDR2 are MDHEN and SYDVKM. The CDR3 consists of 16 residues. V lost 5 bases, J lost 4 bases, and 20 bases lay in between. This CDR3 reads CASSARTETGGYGYTF. In nucleotides, the CDR3 is TGTGCCAGCAGTGCCCGGACAGAAACCGGTGGCTATGGCTACACCTTC.

V is TRBV11-3 and J is TRBJ1-1, with a tentative D call TRBD1 (6 bases). Germline loops: CDR1 SGHNT, CDR2 YENEEA. The length of the CDR3 is 14 residues. Between the trimmed V and J ends, which lost 5 bases and 1 base, there was a span of 11 bases. CDR3 coding DNA: TGTGCCAGCAGCGAGGACAGCGGGAACACTGAAGCTTTCTTT. Translation gives CASSEDSGNTEAFF.

This clone is deemed large. The V gene is TRBV5-1, the J gene TRBJ2-7, with TRBD1 as a possible D gene (5 bases). The V and J ends lost 4 bases and 0 bases respectively, with 20 bases between them. Germline V gene sequence: CDR1 SGHRS, CDR2 YFSETQ. This CDR3 region has 17 residues. The CDR3 DNA reads TGCGCCAGCAGCGCCCCCGGACACACCATTTACTCCTACGAGCAGTACTTC. Its protein is CASSAPGHTIYSYEQYF.

The rearrangement uses TRBV5-1 and TRBJ1-4, with 8 bases identical to TRBD1. The CDR3 is 18 residues long. The germline CDR1 and CDR2 sequences are SGHRS and YFSETQ. Unmatched junction bases numbered 14, after V lost 5 bases and J lost 2 bases. CDR3 sequence reads: CASSQTPQGVGTNEKLFF. CDR3 sequence (DNA): TGCGCCAGCAGTCAAACCCCACAGGGGGTAGGGACTAATGAAAAACTGTTTTTT.

The chain combines TRBV2 with TRBJ2-3; D could derive from TRBD1 or TRBD2 (5 bases each). This CDR3 is 19 amino acids long. The ends were cut back, 7 bases at V and 1 base at J, with 27 bases in the middle. The germline V gene has CDR1 SNHLY and CDR2 FYNNEI. CDR3 sequence (DNA): TGTGCCAGCACCGCTACCAGCTACATTACGGGACCGCGCACAGATACGCAGTATTTT. Translated: CASTATSYITGPRTDTQYF.

With regard to this clone: A much larger clone differs by one base, so this may be a read error. The identical CDR3 is also encoded by other nucleotide sequences in the sample. The chain couples TRBV29-1 to TRBJ2-5; perhaps TRBD2 as D (5 bases). This CDR3 is 12 amino acids long. CDR1 and CDR2 (germline): SQVTM, ANQGSEA. For the CDR3, the DNA is TGTAGCGCTGACTGGTCACAAGAGACCCAGTACTTC. This translates into CSADWSQETQYF.